What follows are 25 T cell receptor beta chains derived from one specimen sequenced in a study of cytomegalovirus exposure and HLA in healthy donors. It was with 60 Vbeta and 13 Jbeta primers that the PCR ran. Profiled with immunoSEQ multiplex PCR; TCRdb holds only in-frame clones, not every one. The table lists about 89,000 clones, around 64% of them singletons. Input material: PBMCs. The receptors stem from a man aged 25 to 40 in good health and CMV-seronegative.

The chain uses TRBV27 and TRBJ2-7; D is possibly TRBD1 (6 bases). Trimming removed 3 bases from V and 2 bases from J, with 17 bases in between. Germline CDR1 MNHEY, CDR2 SMNVEV (reference sequence). The CDR3 runs to 16 residues. CDR3 sequence reads: CASSLGPGTLPYEQYF. DNA of the CDR3: TGTGCCAGCAGTTTGGGCCCCGGGACACTGCCCTACGAGCAGTACTTC.

The chain combines TRBV7-2 with TRBJ1-5; D is unclear. CDR1 is SGHTA, CDR2 FQGNSA, per germline. Trimming shortened V by 2 bases and J by 4 bases, and 6 bases separated the two germline ends. The CDR3 covers 13 residues. Here the CDR3 DNA reads TGTGCCAGCAGCTTACAAAATAATCAGCCCCAGCATTTT. Translation gives CASSLQNNQPQHF.

The rearrangement joins TRBV6-4 to TRBJ1-2; a weak D match, TRBD1 (6 bases). This CDR3 spans 12 amino acids. V gave up 11 bases and J gave up 4 bases, with 14 bases separating them. From germline, CDR1 is MRHNA and CDR2 SNTAGT. In DNA, the CDR3 is TGTGCCGTATTCGACAGGAGCTATGGCTACACCTTC. Protein: CAVFDRSYGYTF.

This clone was seen a handful of times. This rearrangement joins TRBV29-1 to TRBJ2-7; a weak D match, TRBD1 (6 bases). V lost 1 base, J lost 0 bases, and 7 bases lay in between. Germline CDR1 SQVTM, CDR2 ANQGSEA. CDR3 size: 13 residues. The CDR3 loop reads CSVEVGHSYEQYF. As DNA, the CDR3 is TGCAGCGTTGAAGTGGGACACTCCTACGAGCAGTACTTC.

This chain joins TRBV7-3 and TRBJ2-5; TRBD2 aligns across 9 bases. The CDR3 is 15 amino acids. After removal of 5 bases from V and 5 bases from J, the junction contained 9 bases not matched to a gene. Germline V gene data show CDR1 as SGHTA and CDR2 as FQGTGA. CDR3 in amino acids: CASSASGLAVETQYF. The DNA of the CDR3 is TGTGCCAGCAGCGCGTCGGGACTAGCTGTGGAGACCCAGTACTTC.

This clone was recorded once. V is TRBV10-2 and J is TRBJ2-1; the D is unclear. Deletions cut 2 bases from V and 6 bases from J, with 11 bases between. CDR3 size: 14 residues. Looked up from germline, CDR1 is WSHSY and CDR2 is SAAADI. DNA for the CDR3: TGCGCCAGCAGTGAGATTGAGGCTCCCAATGAGCAGTTCTTC. The encoded protein is CASSEIEAPNEQFF.

This clone was seen just once. The CDR3 region has the DNA TGTGCCAGCAGTCCTAAACAGGTCTCCTATGGCTACACCTTC. Translation gives CASSPKQVSYGYTF. The gene calls are TRBV27 and TRBJ1-2; perhaps TRBD1 as D (5 bases). The CDR3 totals 14 residues. Trimming pared 5 bases from V and 4 bases from J, leaving 14 bases between. The germline V gene encodes CDR1 MNHEY and CDR2 SMNVEV (reference sequence).

This clone appeared a few times. CDR3 loop: CATSSTGDNTGELFF. The DNA of the CDR3 is TGTGCCACCAGCAGTACAGGGGATAACACCGGGGAGCTGTTTTTT. The chain is built from TRBV15 and TRBJ2-2; 7 bases are shared with TRBD1. This CDR3 has 15 residues. CDR1 LNHNV and CDR2 YYDKDF come from the germline V gene (reference sequence). V gave up 3 bases and J gave up 2 bases; unmatched junction bases: 3.

The chain is built from TRBV2 and TRBJ1-1; D is uncertain. Per the germline V gene, CDR1 is SNHLY and CDR2 is FYNNEI. The ends were cut back, 5 bases at V and 7 bases at J, with 5 bases in the middle. The CDR3 contains 10 residues. The CDR3 nucleotides read TGTGCCAGCAGTACTAGTGAAGCTTTCTTT. It is translated as CASSTSEAFF.

The chain carries TRBV6-6 and TRBJ2-6; D gene uncertain. Germline CDR1 MNHNY, CDR2 SVGAGI (reference sequence). V shed 7 bases and J shed 4 bases, with 5 bases lying between them. The CDR3 contains 12 residues. The CDR3 is CASTPGANVLTF. For the CDR3, the DNA is TGTGCCAGCACCCCAGGGGCCAACGTCCTGACTTTC.

The chain employs TRBV7-8 and TRBJ2-5; no firm D call. Germline lookup yields CDR1 SGHVS and CDR2 FQNEAQ. Deletions cut 5 bases from V and 7 bases from J, with 14 bases between. CDR3 length equals 13 residues. This chain's CDR3 is CASSPTPSGTQYF. In DNA form, the CDR3 reads TGTGCCAGCAGCCCGACTCCCTCGGGGACCCAGTACTTC.

The chain combines TRBV7-3 with TRBJ2-7; 9 nucleotides line up with TRBD1. Germline lookup yields CDR1 SGHTA and CDR2 FQGTGA. The CDR3 runs to 15 residues. After removal of 5 bases from V and 5 bases from J, the junction contained 10 bases not matched to a gene. This CDR3 is CASSRLQGAWDEQYF. As DNA, the CDR3 is TGTGCCAGCAGCCGTCTACAGGGGGCTTGGGACGAGCAGTACTTC. Full variable domain (outside the CDR3, taken from reference TRBV7-3 and TRBJ2-7): GAGVSQTPSNKVTEKGKYVELRCDPISGHTALYWYRQSLGQGPEFLIYFQGTGAADDSGLPNDRFFAVRPEGSVSTLKIQRTERGDSAVYLCASSRLQGAWDEQYFGPGTRLTVT.

The J gene is TRBJ1-6, the V gene TRBV6-1, with TRBD1 matching 8 bases. V dropped 0 bases and J dropped 4; count of bases not matched to a gene: 8. The CDR3 runs to 18 residues. Per the germline V gene, CDR1 is MNHNS and CDR2 is SASEGT. The DNA for the CDR3 is TGTGCCAGCAGTGAAGCACCCGGACAGGGCTTATATAATTCACCCCTCCACTTT. It specifies CASSEAPGQGLYNSPLHF.

The chain has TRBV27 and TRBJ1-1, with no clear D. Trimming left V 7 bases short and J 10 bases short, with 19 bases between. The CDR3 spans 13 residues. Looked up from germline, CDR1 is MNHEY and CDR2 is SMNVEV (reference sequence). CDR3 in amino acids: CASTVATGARAFF. DNA of the CDR3: TGTGCCAGCACCGTAGCAACGGGAGCAAGAGCTTTCTTT.

This chain joins TRBV5-6 and TRBJ2-5; 11 bases line up with TRBD2. The CDR3 is made up of 16 amino acids. Trimming removed 0 bases from V and 5 bases from J; junction bases left unmatched: 6. CDR1 and CDR2 (germline): SGHDT, YYEEEE. CDR3 residues: CASSLAGLAGGETQYF. CDR3 DNA: TGTGCCAGCAGCTTGGCCGGTCTAGCGGGGGGCGAGACCCAGTACTTC.

This chain links TRBV2 with TRBJ1-6; 11 bases align to TRBD1. This CDR3 is 13 amino acids long. The trim removed 8 bases at V and 10 bases at J, leaving 4 bases unmatched. Germline lookup yields CDR1 SNHLY and CDR2 FYNNEI. The CDR3 DNA follows: TGTGCCAGCGGTAGGACAGGGGGCTCACCCCTCCACTTT. It is translated as CASGRTGGSPLHF.

The chain links TRBV27 to TRBJ1-1; D possibly corresponds to TRBD1 (6 bases). The CDR3 is 15 residues long. V lost 0 bases and J 1 base, leaving 9 bases between the germline ends. CDR1 and CDR2 from the germline V gene are MNHEY and SMNVEV (reference sequence). CDR3 in amino acids: CASSLSAGANTEAFF. The CDR3 DNA follows: TGTGCCAGCAGTTTATCGGCAGGGGCGAACACTGAAGCTTTCTTT.

The CDR3 DNA reads TGTGCCACCGCGCTGACAGGGGAGGACACTGAAGCTTTCTTT. This sequence encodes CATALTGEDTEAFF. The V gene is TRBV6-1, the J gene TRBJ1-1; 8 positions agree with TRBD1. The CDR3 has 14 amino acids. Germline CDR1 MNHNS, CDR2 SASEGT. V was clipped by 10 bases and J by 3 bases; unmatched bases: 10.

This chain uses TRBV4-2 with TRBJ1-1; perhaps TRBD1 as D (6 bases). The CDR3 is 14 amino acids. V dropped 2 bases and J dropped 0 bases, with 7 bases sitting between them. From germline, CDR1 is LGHNA and CDR2 YNFKEQ. CDR3: CASSQRQVNTEAFF. The CDR3 DNA reads as TGTGCCAGCAGCCAAAGACAGGTGAACACTGAAGCTTTCTTT.

This clone has just one count. The chain employs TRBV27 and TRBJ2-7; 9 bases are a match to TRBD1. Germline assignment: CDR1 MNHEY and CDR2 SMNVEV (reference sequence). This CDR3 has 16 amino acids. The V segment lost 6 bases and the J segment 7 bases; nucleotides outside the gene matches: 16. CDR3 residues: CASSYLPSGQGKEQYF. CDR3 nucleotide sequence: TGTGCCAGCAGCTACCTCCCCTCGGGACAGGGTAAGGAGCAGTACTTC.

The V call is TRBV29-1, the J call TRBJ1-1, with TRBD1 as a possible D gene (5 bases). There are 13 residues in the CDR3. V lost 8 bases to trimming and J lost 7 bases, with 20 bases between them. Germline CDR1 SQVTM, CDR2 ANQGSEA. Written as DNA, the CDR3 is TGCAGCTCGGGCGGGACCGCGGGGGGTGAAGCTTTCTTT. It translates to CSSGGTAGGEAFF.

The V and J genes are TRBV5-6 and TRBJ1-3, with D unclear. Trimming pared 4 bases from V and 0 bases from J, leaving 11 bases between. This CDR3 region has 15 residues. Germline V gene lookup returns CDR1 SGHDT and CDR2 YYEEEE. The CDR3 loop reads CASSMRSISGNTIYF. DNA for the CDR3: TGTGCCAGCAGCATGAGATCTATCTCTGGAAACACCATATATTTT. Together with reference TRBV5-6 and TRBJ1-3, the CDR3 gives the full variable domain: DAGVTQSPTHLIKTRGQQVTLRCSPKSGHDTVSWYQQALGQGPQFIFQYYEEEERQRGNFPDRFSGHQFPNYSSELNVNALLLGDSALYLCASSMRSISGNTIYFGEGSWLTVV.

This clone turned up a few times. An end of the junction does not agree with germline; a read error may underlie this. The CDR3 DNA is TGTTCCAGCAGCCGGACACTGTACGAGCAGTACTTC. Protein product: CSSSRTLYEQYF. V and J are TRBV7-9 and TRBJ2-7; maybe TRBD1 (5 bases). Germline-derived CDR1 and CDR2 are SEHNR and FQNEAQ (reference sequence). CDR3 length equals 12 residues. Filled out from reference TRBV7-9 and TRBJ2-7, the complete variable domain reads DTGVSQNPRHKITKRGQNVTFRCDPISEHNRLYWYRQTLGQGPEFLTYFQNEAQLEKSRLLSDRFSAERPKGSFSTLEIQRTEQGDSAMYLCSSSRTLYEQYFGPGTRLTVT.

The J gene is TRBJ2-5, the V gene TRBV30, with TRBD1 matching 12 bases. TRBJ2-7 matches the DNA end more closely, so the J call is doubtful. From germline, CDR1 is GTSNPN and CDR2 SVGIG (reference sequence). The CDR3 is made up of 13 amino acids. The CDR3 spells CAWLGQGANEQYF. DNA for the CDR3: TGTGCCTGGCTGGGACAGGGGGCCAACGAGCAGTACTTC.

The chain employs TRBV6-6 and TRBJ1-5; unclear D gene. V was trimmed by 5 bases and J by 7 bases, leaving 15 bases between them. The CDR3 is made up of 14 amino acids. Germline values: CDR1 MNHNY, CDR2 SVGAGI (reference sequence). As DNA, the CDR3 is TGTGCCAGCAGTAAGGAGGGTCCAAGCCAGCCCCAGCATTTT. The encoded protein is CASSKEGPSQPQHF.